This TCR beta chain comes out of a study of blood T cell repertoires in COVID-19. Study context: The United States, Italy and Spain were the sources of the acute and convalescent COVID-19 samples. Nucleic acid was either cDNA or gDNA, and it came from T cells, B-cell-depleted T cells, or PBMCs.

Concerning this clone itself: Other nucleotide sequences in the sample specify the same CDR3.

Germline V lookup: CDR1 SGHTA, CDR2 FQGNSA. Trimming pared 0 bases from V and 5 bases from J, leaving 5 bases between. The CDR3 contains 13 residues. Per the original data handling: Estimation of nucleated cell counts was performed using reference gene primer amplification. TCRdb keeps only in-frame clones here, not all; method: immunoSEQ multiplex PCR. From that table come the V and J calls and clone size; the DNA was used to work out D and trimming. The data hold approximately 300,000 clones, with about four fifths observed a single time. Sequenced: peripheral blood. The chain is built from TRBV7-2 and TRBJ1-5; D is undetermined. This sequence originates from a woman aged 50 to 65 with acute or convalescent COVID-19. CDR3 in DNA: TGTGCCAGCAGCTTAGCCCGGGATCAGCCCCAGCATTTT. Translation gives CASSLARDQPQHF.